These 17 T cell receptor beta chains came from one sample sequenced in a study of brain metastases from non-small cell lung cancer. Measured with immunoSEQ multiplex PCR; TCRdb has only the in-frame clones, and not every one. The sample yields 13,000 to 15,000 clones, around four fifths seen once. The sequenced material came from primary lung tumor tissue. These receptors originate from a donor aged 40 or over with non-small cell lung cancer.

This chain links TRBV10-3 with TRBJ1-1, with D perhaps matching TRBD1 (6 bases). CDR1 is ENHRY, CDR2 SYGVKD, per germline. Deletions cut 6 bases from V and 0 bases from J, with 17 bases between. CDR3 length: 16 residues. The DNA of the CDR3 is TGTGCCATCAGAGAAGACCTGGGGGGCATGAACACTGAAGCTTTCTTT. It specifies CAIREDLGGMNTEAFF.

Turning to this clone: Other DNA sequences in the same sample also yield this CDR3. The genes are TRBV6-2 or TRBV6-3 and TRBJ2-7; tentative D call: TRBD2 (6 bases). Per germline, CDR1 MNHEY and CDR2 SVGEGT. V shed 2 bases and J shed 5 bases, with 19 bases lying between them. This CDR3 is built from 16 residues. The CDR3 reads CASSYPPGLARDEQYV. The CDR3 coding sequence is TGTGCCAGCAGTTACCCCCCGGGGCTAGCGAGGGACGAGCAGTACGTC.

The chain joins TRBV3-1 (or the pseudogene TRBV3-2) to TRBJ1-1, with 7 bases fitting TRBD1. CDR1 is LGHDT and CDR2 is YNNKEL in the germline V gene (reference sequence). V shed 5 bases, J shed 1 base, and the junction held 7 bases outside the gene matches. The CDR3 loop spans 15 amino acids. The CDR3 DNA reads as TGTGCCAGCAGCGAAACGGACAGGCGGAACACTGAAGCTTTCTTT. Translation: CASSETDRRNTEAFF.

The rearrangement uses TRBV6-5 and TRBJ2-3; 7 bases map to TRBD1. The CDR3 has 14 residues. With V trimmed by 2 bases and J by 1 base, 0 bases remained unmatched. CDR1 MNHEY and CDR2 SVGAGI come from the germline V gene. The CDR3 DNA reads as TGTGCCAGCAGTTACAGGGGGCGCACAGATACGCAGTATTTT. Its translation is CASSYRGRTDTQYF.

This chain connects TRBV10-2 to TRBJ1-1, with D possibly TRBD1 on 5 matching bases. The CDR3 runs to 16 residues. Trimming pared 0 bases from V and 10 bases from J, leaving 21 bases between. Germline V gives CDR1 WSHSY, CDR2 SAAADI. The CDR3: CASSESRRGEGNRAFF. The CDR3, as DNA: TGCGCCAGCAGTGAGTCGAGGCGGGGGGAGGGTAACAGAGCTTTCTTT.

V and J are TRBV6-5 and TRBJ1-5; perhaps TRBD1 as D (5 bases). Trimming removed 5 bases from V and 15 bases from J, with 14 bases in between. Looked up from germline, CDR1 is MNHEY and CDR2 is SVGAGI. The CDR3 totals 11 residues. The CDR3 spells CASSPGTSRHF. In DNA, the CDR3 is TGTGCCAGCAGTCCTGGGACTTCCAGGCATTTT.

The V call is TRBV18, the J call TRBJ1-1; D is ambiguous. CDR1 and CDR2 from the germline V gene are KGHSH and LQKENI. The CDR3 is 15 residues long. V dropped 0 bases and J dropped 6 bases, with 14 bases sitting between them. CDR3 DNA: TGTGCCAGCTCACCACCCCTCAAGGGCAGCGCTGAAGCTTTCTTT. Translating it yields CASSPPLKGSAEAFF. Using reference TRBV18 and TRBJ1-1 for the parts outside the CDR3, the full variable domain is NAGVMQNPRHLVRRRGQEARLRCSPMKGHSHVYWYRQLPEEGLKFMVYLQKENIIDESGMPKERFSAEFPKEGPSILRIQQVVRGDSAAYFCASSPPLKGSAEAFFGQGTRLTVV.

The V gene is TRBV5-6, the J gene TRBJ1-1, with TRBD1 matching 8 bases. Germline V lookup: CDR1 SGHDT, CDR2 YYEEEE. This CDR3 is 14 amino acids long. The ends lost 0 bases at V and 11 bases at J; junction bases unmatched: 9. The CDR3 coding sequence is TGTGCCAGCAGCTTGGGGGCAGGGGGCCTTGGGGCTTTCTTT. Translating it yields CASSLGAGGLGAFF.

The chain couples TRBV7-8 to TRBJ2-2; no clear D. CDR3 length: 15 residues. Germline CDR1 is SGHVS and CDR2 is FQNEAQ. Between the trimmed V and J ends, which lost 4 bases and 0 bases, there was a span of 9 bases. CDR3 region: CASSSNGANTGELFF. The CDR3 DNA is TGTGCCAGCAGCTCAAACGGAGCGAACACCGGGGAGCTGTTTTTT.

This clone was seen only once. The chain combines TRBV7-7 with TRBJ2-2, with a weak D call TRBD1 (6 bases). CDR1 and CDR2 (germline): SSHAT, FNYEAQ (reference sequence). The CDR3 consists of 16 residues. Trimming took off 4 bases at V and 0 bases at J, with 12 bases between the two ends. CDR3 bases: TGTGCCAGCAGCTCGTTCCAGGGGTCGAACACCGGGGAGCTGTTTTTT. Encoded protein: CASSSFQGSNTGELFF.

The genes are TRBV4-1 and TRBJ1-5; D gene ambiguous. CDR1 is MGHRA and CDR2 is YSYEKL in the germline V gene. V lost 1 base and J 0 bases, leaving 13 bases between the germline ends. This CDR3 is 17 amino acids long. The CDR3, as DNA: TGCGCCAGCAGCCAAGCTAGCGGAATTTATAGCAATCAGCCCCAGCATTTT. This encodes CASSQASGIYSNQPQHF.

V and J are TRBV10-1 and TRBJ1-5, with D unclear. This CDR3 has 15 amino acids. V dropped 4 bases and J dropped 7 bases, with 17 bases sitting between them. In germline, CDR1 is WNHNN, CDR2 SYGVQD (reference sequence). The CDR3 region has the DNA TGCGCCAGCAGTGCATCCCTTTGTACTTGCCAGCCCCAGCATTTT. Translation gives CASSASLCTCQPQHF.

This clone was seen just once. This sequence joins TRBV3-1 (or the pseudogene TRBV3-2) and TRBJ1-2, with a tentative D call TRBD1 (5 bases). Germline V gene lookup returns CDR1 LGHDT and CDR2 YNNKEL (reference sequence). This CDR3 is 15 amino acids long. Trimming removed 1 base from V and 7 bases from J, with 16 bases in between. DNA for the CDR3: TGTGCCAGCAGCCAAGGGGATGGGCGGGGGAGTGGCTACACCTTC. Residues: CASSQGDGRGSGYTF.

As to this clone: Other DNA sequences of this sample code for an identical CDR3. The CDR3 region has the DNA TGTGCCAGCAGCCAAGGGCCGTCCTCCTATGAGCAGTACGTC. Amino acids: CASSQGPSSYEQYV. The chain carries TRBV3-1 (or the pseudogene TRBV3-2) and TRBJ2-7; D ambiguous. Germline CDR1 and CDR2: LGHDT and YNNKEL (reference sequence). This CDR3 is built from 14 residues.

This chain uses TRBV21-1 with TRBJ2-5. TRBV21-1 is a listed pseudogene. This CDR3 is 14 amino acids long. The DNA of the CDR3 is TGTGCCAGCAGCAAAGGCGTAGGGTGCGAGACCCAGTACTTC. Translating it yields CASSKGVGCETQYF.

With respect to this clone: A single base separates this from a much larger clone, so it may be a read error. This chain links TRBV10-3 with TRBJ2-3; D is possibly TRBD1 or TRBD2 (5 bases each). The germline CDR1 and CDR2 sequences are ENHRY and SYGVKD. CDR3 length: 12 residues. V was clipped by 7 bases and J by 3 bases, with 8 bases between them. The CDR3 protein is CAIMRGTDTQYF. CDR3 nucleotides: TGTGCCATCATGAGGGGAACAGATACGCAGTATTTT.

The DNA of the CDR3 is TGCAGCAGCGGTGACACAGACTATGGCTACACCTTC. It specifies CSSGDTDYGYTF. The genes are TRBV29-1 and TRBJ1-2; D ambiguous. This CDR3 spans 12 amino acids. From germline, CDR1 is SQVTM and CDR2 ANQGSEA. Trimming shortened V by 8 bases and J by 3 bases, and 13 bases separated the two germline ends.